This is a list of T cell receptor beta chains from one sample in a study of post-analysis software for immune sequencing data. TCRdb re-called the PCR reads with MiXCR, one entry per CDR3 protein. The top ten clones hold 13% of a sample with approximately 400,000 distinct CDR3 sequences, less than 35% of them seen once. The specimen was blood. The origin of the receptors is a girl aged 5-17 years with multiple sclerosis. CDR3s include the opening cysteine and the closing phenylalanine or tryptophan. The D gene is left open where the match is weak. Clone size is not always given. Where it is, it says once, few, many or a class for expanded clones.

clone_size | cdr3_length | j_call | v_call | d_call | cdr3_aa | cdr3_nt
. | 15 | TRBJ2-7 | TRBV20-1 | . | CSASSRDTYGYEQYF | TGCAGTGCTAGCAGTCGGGACACTTACGGGTACGAGCAGTACTTC
many | 11 | TRBJ2-7 | TRBV20-1 | . | CSARQGYEQYF | TGCAGTGCCCGCCAGGGGTACGAGCAGTACTTC
many | 14 | TRBJ1-2 | TRBV4-2 | . | CASSQESVNYGYTF | TGTGCCAGCAGCCAAGAGTCGGTTAACTATGGCTACACCTTC
few | 15 | TRBJ2-5 | TRBV10-3 | . | CAISDSEGARETQYF | TGTGCCATCAGTGATTCGGAGGGGGCTCGGGAGACCCAGTACTTC
. | 18 | TRBJ2-5 | TRBV5-1 | TRBD2 | CASSSGTSGGAGTETQYF | TGCGCCAGCAGCTCCGGGACTAGCGGGGGGGCCGGAACAGAGACCCAGTACTTC
few | 15 | TRBJ2-7 | TRBV6-2/TRBV6-3 | TRBD2 | CASTPLAGVIYEQYF | TGTGCCAGCACCCCACTGGCGGGGGTCATCTACGAGCAGTACTTC
. | 17 | TRBJ2-1 | TRBV20-1 | . | CSARGGGLPGGDNEQFF | TGCAGTGCTAGAGGGGGAGGTTTGCCAGGGGGGGATAATGAGCAGTTCTTC
. | 17 | TRBJ2-7 | TRBV7-4 | . | CASSLVSLSRGPYEQYF | TGTGCCAGCAGCTTAGTTAGTTTAAGCAGGGGTCCCTACGAGCAGTACTTC
many | 15 | TRBJ2-5 | TRBV20-1 | TRBD2 | CSARDGGDLKETQYF | TGCAGTGCTAGGGACGGGGGGGACCTTAAGGAGACCCAGTACTTC
few | 16 | TRBJ2-7 | TRBV14 | TRBD1 | CASSQVGDRNPYEQYF | TGTGCCAGCAGCCAAGTGGGGGACAGAAACCCCTACGAGCAGTACTTC
. | 13 | TRBJ2-5 | TRBV5-4 | . | CASSWDRRQTQYF | TGTGCCAGCAGCTGGGATAGGCGGCAGACCCAGTACTTC
once | 13 | TRBJ2-3 | TRBV6-2/TRBV6-3 | . | CASSRIWADTQYF | TGTGCCAGCAGTCGCATATGGGCAGATACGCAGTATTTT
. | 14 | TRBJ1-2 | TRBV6-6 | . | CASSYRDRNYGYTF | TGTGCCAGCAGTTATCGGGACCGTAACTATGGCTACACCTTC
few | 13 | TRBJ2-3 | TRBV12-3/TRBV12-4 | . | CASSQGNTDAQYF | TGTGCCAGCAGCCAGGGGAACACAGATGCGCAGTATTTT
. | 17 | TRBJ2-1 | TRBV4-2 | . | CASSHLGSGANYNEQFF | TGTGCCAGCAGCCACTTGGGATCGGGGGCCAACTACAATGAGCAGTTCTTC
few | 13 | TRBJ2-1 | TRBV28 | . | CASSGPHYNEQFF | TGTGCCAGCAGCGGTCCGCACTACAATGAGCAGTTCTTC
few | 13 | TRBJ1-1 | TRBV10-3 | TRBD1 | CAIKPTGRTEAFF | TGTGCCATCAAGCCGACAGGGAGGACTGAAGCTTTCTTT
few | 13 | TRBJ2-7 | TRBV7-9 | . | CASSLVYFYEQYF | TGTGCCAGCAGCTTAGTATACTTCTACGAGCAGTACTTC
. | 16 | TRBJ1-5 | TRBV27 | . | CASSLDMTYSNQPQHF | TGTGCCAGCAGTTTAGACATGACGTATAGCAATCAGCCCCAGCATTTT
once | 13 | TRBJ1-1 | TRBV20-1 | . | CSARVVTSNQAFF | TGCAGTGCTAGAGTCGTGACATCCAACCAAGCTTTCTTT
. | 18 | TRBJ2-1 | TRBV27 | TRBD1 | CASSPRDRGSITYNEQFF | TGTGCCAGCAGTCCCCGGGACAGGGGCAGTATCACCTACAATGAGCAGTTCTTC
few | 18 | TRBJ1-2 | TRBV29-1 | TRBD1 | CSVEEARGRVRSNYGYTF | TGCAGCGTTGAAGAGGCCAGGGGGCGCGTCAGATCTAACTATGGCTACACCTTC
. | 16 | TRBJ2-1 | TRBV5-1 | TRBD2 | CASSASGGGSYNEQFF | TGCGCCAGCAGCGCTAGCGGGGGGGGCTCCTACAATGAGCAGTTCTTC
. | 13 | TRBJ2-1 | TRBV7-9 | . | CASSLRQCNEQFF | TGTGCCAGCAGCTTAAGACAGTGCAATGAGCAGTTCTTC
few | 12 | TRBJ2-4 | TRBV20-1 | TRBD1 | CSARDRGLVQYF | TGCAGTGCTAGGGACAGGGGTTTGGTTCAGTACTTC
few | 20 | TRBJ2-3 | TRBV5-6 | . | CASSDTGTVTPSASTDTQYF | TGTGCCAGCAGCGATACCGGGACCGTTACTCCCTCTGCCAGCACAGATACGCAGTATTTT
. | 14 | TRBJ2-1 | TRBV11-2 | . | CASSLARLDFEQFF | TGTGCCAGCAGCTTAGCCAGACTAGATTTTGAGCAGTTCTTC
. | 17 | TRBJ2-3 | TRBV4-3 | . | CASSQDTAYGSTDTQYF | TGCGCCAGCAGCCAAGATACGGCCTACGGAAGCACAGATACGCAGTATTTT
few | 15 | TRBJ2-3 | TRBV6-1 | TRBD1 | CASKKQGTPRYTQYF | TGTGCCAGCAAGAAACAGGGGACCCCCCGATATACGCAGTATTTT
few | 15 | TRBJ2-7 | TRBV15 | . | CATSRDAGQGYEQYF | TGTGCCACCAGCAGAGATGCGGGACAAGGGTACGAGCAGTACTTC
. | 17 | TRBJ1-1 | TRBV28 | . | CASSLGPHRELNTEAFF | TGTGCCAGCAGTTTAGGACCCCACAGGGAACTGAACACTGAAGCTTTCTTT
. | 13 | TRBJ2-1 | TRBV7-9 | TRBD1 | CASSDRVLNEQFF | TGTGCCAGCAGCGACAGGGTTTTGAATGAGCAGTTCTTC
. | 16 | TRBJ2-3 | TRBV5-1 | . | CASTPAGRGITDTQYF | TGCGCCAGCACCCCGGCTGGACGGGGGATCACAGATACGCAGTATTTT
few | 13 | TRBJ1-5 | TRBV12-3/TRBV12-4 | . | CASSLVPDQPQHF | TGTGCCAGCAGTTTAGTACCCGATCAGCCCCAGCATTTT
. | 16 | TRBJ2-3 | TRBV7-9 | TRBD2 | CASSLGLAESTDTQYF | TGTGCCAGCAGCCTGGGACTAGCGGAAAGCACAGATACGCAGTATTTT
. | 14 | TRBJ2-5 | TRBV6-6 | . | CASSYPMDHETQYF | TGTGCCAGCAGTTACCCGATGGACCATGAGACCCAGTACTTC
few | 14 | TRBJ2-5 | TRBV20-1 | . | CSARGQTSQETQYF | TGCAGTGCTAGAGGTCAGACTAGCCAAGAGACCCAGTACTTC
few | 16 | TRBJ2-1 | TRBV5-1 | . | CASSLSGGLSYNEQFF | TGCGCCAGCAGCTTGTCCGGGGGGCTCTCCTACAATGAGCAGTTCTTC
few | 15 | TRBJ2-1 | TRBV6-6 | TRBD2 | CASSYSAGGVYEQFF | TGTGCCAGCAGTTACTCGGCGGGGGGGGTGTATGAGCAGTTCTTC
many | 15 | TRBJ1-2 | TRBV7-2 | . | CASSLEGSGNYGYTF | TGTGCCAGCAGCTTAGAAGGGAGCGGGAACTATGGCTACACCTTC
few | 18 | TRBJ2-3 | TRBV7-2 | . | CASSLPGWGLTHTDTQYF | TGTGCCAGCAGCTTACCGGGGTGGGGGTTGACACACACAGATACGCAGTATTTT
few | 11 | TRBJ1-1 | TRBV5-1 | . | CASSLDREAFF | TGCGCCAGCAGCTTGGACAGGGAAGCTTTCTTT
. | 12 | TRBJ1-1 | TRBV12-3/TRBV12-4 | . | CASSSGETEAFF | TGTGCCAGCAGTTCAGGGGAAACTGAAGCTTTCTTT
. | 18 | TRBJ1-1 | TRBV5-1 | . | CASSLVGQGIGLNTEAFF | TGCGCCAGCAGCTTGGTAGGCCAGGGGATCGGCTTGAACACTGAAGCTTTCTTT
once | 13 | TRBJ2-2 | TRBV6-2/TRBV6-3 | TRBD2 | CASSLAARFSLFF | TGTGCCAGCAGCCTAGCGGCCCGTTTCTCGCTGTTTTTT